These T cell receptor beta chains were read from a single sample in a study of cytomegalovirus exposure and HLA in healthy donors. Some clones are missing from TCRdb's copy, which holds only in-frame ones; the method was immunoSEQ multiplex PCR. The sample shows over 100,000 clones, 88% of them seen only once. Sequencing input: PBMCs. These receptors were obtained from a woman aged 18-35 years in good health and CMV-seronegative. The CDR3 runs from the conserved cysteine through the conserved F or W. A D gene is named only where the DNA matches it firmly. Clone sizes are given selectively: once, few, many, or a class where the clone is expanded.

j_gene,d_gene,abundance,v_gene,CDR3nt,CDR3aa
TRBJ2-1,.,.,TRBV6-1,TGTGCCAGCAGGGCCACGGCGGAGACTTACAATGAGCAGTTCTTC,CASRATAETYNEQFF
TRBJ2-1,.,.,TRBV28,TGTGCCAGCAGGCCGGGACTCCCCCAGGTGAATGAGCAGTTCTTC,CASRPGLPQVNEQFF
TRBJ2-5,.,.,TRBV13,TGTGCCAGCAGCACCCAACAGAGCAAGGTCCAAGAGACCCAGTACTTC,CASSTQQSKVQETQYF
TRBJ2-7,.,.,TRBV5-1,TGCGCCAGCAGGCCTGCCGCAGGGGCCCGCTCCGAGCAGTACTTC,CASRPAAGARSEQYF
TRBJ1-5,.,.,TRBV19,TGTGCCAGTAGTCGGAGGGGACGGGAGCCCCAGCATTTT,CASSRRGREPQHF
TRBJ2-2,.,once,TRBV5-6,TGTGCCAGCAGCACGAGGACAGCCTACACCGGGGAGCTGTTTTTT,CASSTRTAYTGELFF
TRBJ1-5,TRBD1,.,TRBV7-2,TGTGCCAGCAGCCGTGACAGGGCGGGGAGCCAGCCCCAGCATTTT,CASSRDRAGSQPQHF
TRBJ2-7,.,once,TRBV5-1,TGCGCCAGCAGCTTTATAACAGGGTTGGGCGAGCAGTACTTC,CASSFITGLGEQYF
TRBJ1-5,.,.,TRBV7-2,TGTGCCAGCGCTCGACAGGCTAATAGCAATCAGCCCCAGCATTTT,CASARQANSNQPQHF
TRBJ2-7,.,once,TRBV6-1,TGTGCCAGCAGTGAAAGGAGTTACGAGCAGTACTTC,CASSERSYEQYF
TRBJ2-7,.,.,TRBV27,TGTGCCAGCAGTTTATCTAGGCTGGGAGAATACGAGCAGTACTTC,CASSLSRLGEYEQYF
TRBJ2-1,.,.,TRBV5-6,TGTGCCAGTAAACTAGCTGCGGGGTACAATGAGCAGTTCTTC,CASKLAAGYNEQFF
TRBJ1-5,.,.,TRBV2,TGTGCCAGCAGGGTTGACAGCATGAATCAGCCCCAGCATTTT,CASRVDSMNQPQHF
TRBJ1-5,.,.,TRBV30,TGTGCCTGGAGCTACAGCCAGCTTCAGCCCCAGCATTTT,CAWSYSQLQPQHF
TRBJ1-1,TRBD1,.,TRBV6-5,TGTGCCAGCAGGCCGGACAGGGGGCGGCTCACTGAAGCTTTCTTT,CASRPDRGRLTEAFF
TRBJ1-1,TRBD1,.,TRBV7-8,TGTGCCAGCAGCAGGGGGCAAAGCACTGAAGCTTTCTTT,CASSRGQSTEAFF
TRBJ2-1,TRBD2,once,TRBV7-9,TGTGCCGGAAGACTAGCGGGACCCAATGAGCAGTTCTTC,CAGRLAGPNEQFF
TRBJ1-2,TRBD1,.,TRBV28,TGTGCCAGCAGTTTGAGGATACAGGGGGCCCTCCTCGACACCTTC,CASSLRIQGALLDTF
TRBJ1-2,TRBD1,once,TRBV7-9,TGTGCCAGCAGCGGACTCAGGACAGGGGGCGCAAGTGACTATGGCTACACCTTC,CASSGLRTGGASDYGYTF
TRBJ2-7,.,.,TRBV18,TGTGCCAGCTCACCACGGCAAGATACCTACGAGCAGTACTTC,CASSPRQDTYEQYF
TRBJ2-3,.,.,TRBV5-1,TGCGCCAGCAGCTCACTCGAGGTCACAGATACGCAGTATTTT,CASSSLEVTDTQYF
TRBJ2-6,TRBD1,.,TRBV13,TGTGCCAGCAGCTGGGGACAGGGAGGGCTAGGGTCTGGGGCCAACGTCCTGACTTTC,CASSWGQGGLGSGANVLTF
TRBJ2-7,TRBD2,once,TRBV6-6,TGTGCCAGTACCAAAAGCGGGAGAGAGCGGTACGAGCAGTACTTC,CASTKSGRERYEQYF
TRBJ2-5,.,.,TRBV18,TGTGCCAGCTCACCAAAGGGGACTTACGGGGGAGAGACCCAGTACTTC,CASSPKGTYGGETQYF
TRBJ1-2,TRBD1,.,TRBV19,TGTGCCAGCCCCTCTCAGGGGGTGGACTATGGCTACACCTTC,CASPSQGVDYGYTF
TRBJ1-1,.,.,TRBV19,TGTGCCAGTAATTCGAGGGAAGCTTTCTTT,CASNSREAFF
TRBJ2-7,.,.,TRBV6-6,TGTGCCAGCAGGGACGAGGGTCTAGAGCAGTACTTC,CASRDEGLEQYF
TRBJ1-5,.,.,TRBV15,TGTGCCACCGGGGCGAATCAGCCCCAGCATTTT,CATGANQPQHF
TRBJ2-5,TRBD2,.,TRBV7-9,TGTGCCAGCAGCTTAGTCGGCGGGGGGGCCGCCCAAGAGACCCAGTACTTC,CASSLVGGGAAQETQYF
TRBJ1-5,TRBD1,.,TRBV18,TGTGCCAGCTCACCCGGGACAGGGGTAGACCAGCCCCAGCATTTT,CASSPGTGVDQPQHF
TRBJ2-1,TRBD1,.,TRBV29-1,TGCAGCGTTGAAGGGACTTACAGGGGTCCCTCCTACAATGAGCAGTTCTTC,CSVEGTYRGPSYNEQFF
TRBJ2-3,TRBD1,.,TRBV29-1,TGCAGCGTGACAGGGGACACAGATACGCAGTATTTT,CSVTGDTDTQYF
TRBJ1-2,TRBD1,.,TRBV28,TGTGCCAGCAGTTTAGCGGGACAGCCTTATGGCTACACCTTC,CASSLAGQPYGYTF
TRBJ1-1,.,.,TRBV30,TGTGCCTGGAGTGAGGTACAGTTGAACACTGAAGCTTTCTTT,CAWSEVQLNTEAFF
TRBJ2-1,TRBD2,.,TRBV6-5,TGTGCCAGCAGTTACCGCGGGAGGGCGGGCAATGAGCAGTTCTTC,CASSYRGRAGNEQFF
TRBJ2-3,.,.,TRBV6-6,TGTGCCAGCAGGCTGGGGGCCTTCGATACGCAGTATTTT,CASRLGAFDTQYF
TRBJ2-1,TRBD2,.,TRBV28,TGTGCCAGCAGTTTATTAGGGACTAGGGGTTTGGAGCAGTTCTTC,CASSLLGTRGLEQFF
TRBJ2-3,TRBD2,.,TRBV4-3,TGCGCCAGCAGCCTCCAAATCCCTAGCGGGGAGAGCACAGATACGCAGTATTTT,CASSLQIPSGESTDTQYF
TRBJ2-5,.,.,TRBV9,TGTGCCAGCAGCGTCCATGGCGGTGAAGAGACCCAGTACTTC,CASSVHGGEETQYF
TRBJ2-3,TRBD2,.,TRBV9,TGTGCCAGCAGCGAGAGCGGGGGGCCGCCTTATACGCAGTATTTT,CASSESGGPPYTQYF